The 28 T cell receptor beta chains reported below all come from one sample, sequenced in a study of blood T cell repertoires in COVID-19. Some clones are missing from TCRdb's copy, which holds only in-frame ones; the method was immunoSEQ multiplex PCR. The table shows 300,000 to 350,000 clones, with 90% occurring only once. The sequencing sample was made of peripheral blood. These receptors were obtained from a woman between 35 and 50 years old with COVID-19, enrolled during active disease.

This chain uses TRBV9 with TRBJ2-7, with D tentatively TRBD1 (5 bases). Germline CDR1 and CDR2: SGDLS and YYNGEE. There are 9 residues in the CDR3. V dropped 5 bases and J dropped 12 bases, with 9 bases sitting between them. CDR3 nucleotide sequence: TGTGCCAGCAGTCGGCAGGGGTACTTC. Protein product: CASSRQGYF. Using reference TRBV9 and TRBJ2-7 for the parts outside the CDR3, the full variable domain is DSGVTQTPKHLITATGQRVTLRCSPRSGDLSVYWYQQSLDQGLQFLIQYYNGEERAKGNILERFSAQQFPDLHSELNLSSLELGDSALYFCASSRQGYFGPGTRLTVT.

The CDR3 DNA reads TGTGCCAGCAGTGAAGCGCAGGGGGCAGCTGGGGCCAACGTCCTGACTTTC. This codes for CASSEAQGAAGANVLTF. V and J are TRBV6-1 and TRBJ2-6, with TRBD1 matching 8 bases. The CDR3 extends over 17 amino acids. With 0 bases clipped from V and 2 bases from J, the junction kept 3 bases outside the gene matches. The V gene's germline CDR1 is MNHNS and CDR2 SASEGT.

The chain links TRBV3-1 (or the pseudogene TRBV3-2) to TRBJ1-3; 9 nucleotides line up with TRBD1. The length of the CDR3 is 17 residues. The ends lost 1 base at V and 2 bases at J; junction bases unmatched: 6. CDR1 and CDR2 from the germline V gene are LGHDT and YNNKEL (reference sequence). The CDR3 sequence is CASSQVGTGFAGNTIYF. The CDR3 nucleotides read TGTGCCAGCAGCCAAGTTGGGACAGGGTTCGCTGGAAACACCATATATTTT.

The table lists this clone with a count of one. The genes are TRBV3-1 (or the pseudogene TRBV3-2) and TRBJ2-7, with TRBD1 identical over 9 bases. Trimming removed 4 bases from V and 3 bases from J; junction bases left unmatched: 4. The CDR3 consists of 14 residues. The germline gives CDR1 LGHDT, CDR2 YNNKEL (reference sequence). The CDR3 protein is CASSPGQGNYEQYF. As DNA, the CDR3 is TGTGCCAGCAGCCCGGGACAGGGAAACTACGAGCAGTACTTC.

The chain couples TRBV19 to TRBJ1-4; 9 nucleotides line up with TRBD1. CDR1 is LNHDA, CDR2 SQIVND, per germline (reference sequence). V shed 5 bases, J shed 8 bases, and the junction held 6 bases outside the gene matches. This CDR3 has 14 residues. The chain's CDR3 is CASSQGQGREKLFF. The CDR3 DNA sequence: TGTGCCAGTAGTCAAGGACAGGGGAGGGAAAAACTGTTTTTT.

By share of the sample, this clone is medium-sized. The chain uses TRBV28 and TRBJ2-6; 7 bases line up with TRBD1. CDR3 length: 16 amino acids. Trimming took 9 bases from V and 0 from J; bases not matched to a gene: 8. The V gene's germline CDR1 is MDHEN and CDR2 SYDVKM. In DNA form, the CDR3 reads TGTGCCAGTTACAGGGGCCCGAGCTCTGGGGCCAACGTCCTGACTTTC. The encoded protein is CASYRGPSSGANVLTF.

This rearrangement joins TRBV9 to TRBJ1-1; TRBD1 might be the D (6 bases). The CDR3 contains 15 residues. Between the trimmed V and J ends, which lost 4 bases and 5 bases, there was a span of 18 bases. Germline V CDR1 and CDR2: SGDLS, YYNGEE. CDR3 sequence (DNA): TGTGCCAGCAGCCCCCGGGGGGCGGTGAGGACTGAAGCTTTCTTT. Protein: CASSPRGAVRTEAFF.

V gene TRBV30 combines with J gene TRBJ1-1; D may be TRBD1 (6 bases). Trimming removed 8 bases from V and 4 bases from J, with 11 bases in between. There are 11 residues in the CDR3. In germline, CDR1 is GTSNPN, CDR2 SVGIG (reference sequence). The CDR3 DNA sequence: TGTGCCCGGGGGGCAGGCACTGAAGCTTTCTTT. Protein product: CARGAGTEAFF.

The rearrangement joins TRBV7-9 to TRBJ1-2; 11 nucleotides align to TRBD1. The CDR3 contains 16 residues. The trim removed 4 bases at V and 8 bases at J, leaving 12 bases unmatched. Per the germline V gene, CDR1 is SEHNR and CDR2 is FQNEAQ (reference sequence). CDR3 region: CASSSTRDRGFQGYTF. The CDR3 region has the DNA TGTGCCAGCAGCTCAACCCGGGACAGGGGGTTCCAGGGCTACACCTTC.

The chain uses TRBV5-1 and TRBJ2-3, with 8 bases that match TRBD2. The CDR3 is 15 residues long. Germline CDR1 SGHRS, CDR2 YFSETQ. After removal of 5 bases from V and 2 bases from J, the junction contained 7 bases not matched to a gene. The CDR3 coding sequence is TGCGCCAGCAGACCAGCGGGGGTAAACACAGATACGCAGTATTTT. This translates into CASRPAGVNTDTQYF.

CDR3 in DNA: TGTGCCAGCAGCTCAGGGGACACTGAAGCTTTCTTT. Its translation: CASSSGDTEAFF. J is TRBJ1-1 and V is TRBV11-3; a weak D match, TRBD1 (6 bases). The germline V and J ends were trimmed by 4 bases and 3 bases, with 6 bases remaining between them. The CDR3 covers 12 residues. The germline V gene has CDR1 SGHNT and CDR2 YENEEA.

The chain combines TRBV20-1 with TRBJ2-1, with TRBD2 matching over 8 bases. CDR1 and CDR2 (germline): DFQATT, SNEGSKA (reference sequence). V dropped 3 bases and J dropped 0; count of bases not matched to a gene: 7. The CDR3 extends over 16 amino acids. The DNA for the CDR3 is TGCAGTGCTAGTTCATCAAGCGGGAGCTCCTACAATGAGCAGTTCTTC. Encoded protein: CSASSSSGSSYNEQFF.

V and J are TRBV7-9 and TRBJ2-7; TRBD2 matches 11 bases. This CDR3 has 15 residues. Trimming took 4 bases from V and 4 from J; bases not matched to a gene: 6. The V gene's germline CDR1 is SEHNR and CDR2 FQNEAQ (reference sequence). In DNA, the CDR3 is TGTGCCAGCAGCTCATCCGGGACTAGCGGTTACGAGCAGTACTTC. It encodes CASSSSGTSGYEQYF.

The chain recombines TRBV3-1 (or the pseudogene TRBV3-2) with TRBJ2-1; the match to TRBD2 covers 14 bases. CDR1 LGHDT and CDR2 YNNKEL come from the germline V gene (reference sequence). The CDR3 loop spans 17 amino acids. V dropped 4 bases and J dropped 2; count of bases not matched to a gene: 4. This CDR3 reads CASSLAGLAGAYNEQFF. The CDR3 DNA follows: TGTGCCAGCAGCCTAGCGGGACTAGCGGGGGCCTACAATGAGCAGTTCTTC.

J is TRBJ2-1 and V is TRBV27, with 11 bases lining up with TRBD2. Germline CDR1 MNHEY, CDR2 SMNVEV (reference sequence). J lost 8 bases, V lost 4 bases, and 13 bases had no gene match. The length of the CDR3 is 17 residues. CDR3 DNA: TGTGCCAGCAGTTCTAGTAGCGGGAGGGCCCTTTTTGATGAGCAGTTCTTC. Translating gives CASSSSSGRALFDEQFF.

V is TRBV24-1 and J is TRBJ2-5; 8 bases are shared with TRBD1. Germline-derived CDR1 and CDR2 are KGHDR and SFDVKD. V shed 4 bases and J 5 bases; nucleotides not matched to a gene: 8. The CDR3 is 15 residues long. For the CDR3, the DNA is TGTGCCACCAGTGACCGAACAGGGGGTAAGGAGACCCAGTACTTC. Its translation: CATSDRTGGKETQYF.

Here the CDR3 DNA reads TGTGCCAGCAGCTTTAGGGGACATTTTGAGCAGTTCTTC. Amino acid sequence: CASSFRGHFEQFF. This chain connects TRBV5-8 to TRBJ2-1; possibly TRBD1 for D (6 bases). The V end was cut by 2 bases, the J end by 9 bases, with 12 bases between. The germline gives CDR1 SGHTS, CDR2 YDEGEE. This CDR3 comprises 13 residues. Complete variable domain (other parts from reference TRBV5-8 and TRBJ2-1): EAGVTQSPTHLIKTRGQQATLRCSPISGHTSVYWYQQALGLGLQFLLWYDEGEERNRGNFPPRFSGRQFPNYSSELNVNALELEDSALYLCASSFRGHFEQFFGPGTRLTVL.

The count of this clone is one. The chain employs TRBV29-1 and TRBJ1-2; a possible D gene is TRBD1 (5 bases). The ends were cut back, 0 bases at V and 5 bases at J, with 13 bases in the middle. The CDR3 totals 14 residues. Germline V gives CDR1 SQVTM, CDR2 ANQGSEA. In DNA, the CDR3 is TGCAGCGTTGAAGATCCAGGGTTGGGGTATGGCTACACCTTC. Amino acids: CSVEDPGLGYGYTF.

The chain links TRBV28 to TRBJ2-4; possible D gene TRBD2, 5 bases. CDR3 length: 13 residues. Germline CDR1 is MDHEN and CDR2 is SYDVKM. V lost 7 bases and J 3 bases, leaving 10 bases between the germline ends. The CDR3 coding sequence is TGTGCCAGCAAAGAGAGGGTCAAAAACATTCAGTACTTC. This encodes CASKERVKNIQYF.

The V gene is TRBV6-5, the J gene TRBJ2-1, with TRBD2 matching over 10 bases. The CDR3 loop spans 14 amino acids. With 7 bases clipped from V and 3 bases from J, the junction kept 3 bases outside the gene matches. Germline-derived CDR1 and CDR2 are MNHEY and SVGAGI. CDR3 coding DNA: TGTGCCAGCAACAAGCGGGGGGGCTACAATGAGCAGTTCTTC. It codes for CASNKRGGYNEQFF.

J is TRBJ2-1 and V is TRBV7-6; 10 bases agree with TRBD2. Germline CDR1 is SGHVS and CDR2 is FNYEAQ. The CDR3 contains 17 residues. V was clipped by 1 base and J by 3 bases; unmatched bases: 6. The CDR3: CASSLVVAGGNYNEQFF. The CDR3 DNA reads as TGTGCCAGCAGCTTAGTTGTAGCGGGGGGTAACTACAATGAGCAGTTCTTC.

V gene TRBV18 combines with J gene TRBJ2-4; D is ambiguous. In germline, CDR1 is KGHSH, CDR2 LQKENI. CDR3 size: 18 residues. Trimming shortened V by 1 base and J by 7 bases, and 23 bases separated the two germline ends. CDR3 protein: CASSPRQALGRRLNIQYF. For the CDR3, the DNA is TGTGCCAGCTCACCACGCCAAGCCCTAGGTAGGCGGTTGAACATTCAGTACTTC.

The chain links TRBV5-1 to TRBJ1-2, with D possibly TRBD1 on 6 matching bases. The CDR3 totals 14 residues. V lost 4 bases and J lost 4, with 14 bases in between. Germline CDR1 reads SGHRS; CDR2 reads YFSETQ. The CDR3 spells CASSPIGQSYGYTF. Here the CDR3 DNA reads TGCGCCAGCAGCCCGATAGGACAGAGCTATGGCTACACCTTC.

This clone was seen just once. The chain uses TRBV28 and TRBJ1-5, with 7 bases matching TRBD1. Germline CDR1 reads MDHEN; CDR2 reads SYDVKM. The V gene end was trimmed by 8 bases and the J gene end by 0 bases; junction bases not matched to a gene: 7. CDR3 size: 15 residues. CDR3 region: CASGQELYSNQPQHF. DNA for the CDR3: TGTGCCAGCGGACAGGAACTCTATAGCAATCAGCCCCAGCATTTT.

The rearrangement joins TRBV7-2 to TRBJ2-3, with TRBD2 as a possible D gene (5 bases). Germline CDR1 is SGHTA and CDR2 is FQGNSA. V lost 1 base to trimming and J lost 4 bases, with 15 bases between them. The CDR3 runs to 16 residues. This CDR3 reads CASSLGVALLADTQYF. CDR3 sequence (DNA): TGTGCCAGCAGCTTAGGGGTAGCGCTACTGGCAGATACGCAGTATTTT.

The J gene is TRBJ2-1, the V gene TRBV5-4; TRBD2 matches at 8 bases. Per germline, CDR1 SGHNT and CDR2 YYREEE (reference sequence). CDR3 length equals 15 residues. Trimming cost V 2 bases and J 7 bases; bases outside gene matches: 8. CDR3 in amino acids: CASSFNSGSFNEQFF. The CDR3 DNA follows: TGTGCCAGCAGCTTCAACAGCGGGAGCTTTAATGAGCAGTTCTTC.

The genes are TRBV7-2 and TRBJ2-7; D possibly corresponds to TRBD1 (5 bases). Germline V gene sequence: CDR1 SGHTA, CDR2 FQGNSA. The V end lost 9 bases, the J end lost 3 bases, and 15 bases lay between the germline ends. The CDR3 is made up of 13 amino acids. The CDR3 spells CASSRQRNYEQYF. As DNA, the CDR3 is TGTGCCAGTTCCCGACAGAGAAACTACGAGCAGTACTTC.

The chain links TRBV5-6 to TRBJ2-7; 9 nucleotides match TRBD1. In germline, CDR1 is SGHDT, CDR2 YYEEEE. Trimming at V came to 2 bases and at J to 6 bases, leaving 6 bases not matched to a gene. The length of the CDR3 is 14 residues. In nucleotides, the CDR3 is TGTGCCAGCAGCTTTGACAGGGGGTTAGGCGAGCAGTACTTC. Amino acid sequence: CASSFDRGLGEQYF.